This T cell receptor beta chain is from a study of PD-L1 blockade in urothelial cancer. Study background: At 3 weeks (second dose) and 6 weeks after starting treatment, blood was analyzed.

Germline loops: CDR1 SGHRS, CDR2 YFSETQ. After removal of 4 bases from V and 9 bases from J, the junction contained 9 bases not matched to a gene. The CDR3 contains 14 residues. Generated by immunoSEQ multiplex PCR, the TCRdb table keeps only in-frame clones and is missing some. Seen here are 90,000 to 130,000 clones, approximately 90% observed once, and the top ten hold 3% to 4.5%. This clone was seen a single time. Time point given: peripheral blood 6 weeks after treatment start. Urothelial carcinoma, locally advanced or metastatic, affected the patients. This material consisted of PBMCs, taken around atezolizumab (anti-PD-L1) treatment. This TCR was recovered from a man aged 55 to 70 with urothelial cancer. V gene TRBV5-1 combines with J gene TRBJ2-5, with TRBD2 identical over 10 bases. The CDR3 DNA sequence: TGCGCCAGCAGCGGGGGGACTAGCGATGGGGCCCAGTACTTC. As protein: CASSGGTSDGAQYF.